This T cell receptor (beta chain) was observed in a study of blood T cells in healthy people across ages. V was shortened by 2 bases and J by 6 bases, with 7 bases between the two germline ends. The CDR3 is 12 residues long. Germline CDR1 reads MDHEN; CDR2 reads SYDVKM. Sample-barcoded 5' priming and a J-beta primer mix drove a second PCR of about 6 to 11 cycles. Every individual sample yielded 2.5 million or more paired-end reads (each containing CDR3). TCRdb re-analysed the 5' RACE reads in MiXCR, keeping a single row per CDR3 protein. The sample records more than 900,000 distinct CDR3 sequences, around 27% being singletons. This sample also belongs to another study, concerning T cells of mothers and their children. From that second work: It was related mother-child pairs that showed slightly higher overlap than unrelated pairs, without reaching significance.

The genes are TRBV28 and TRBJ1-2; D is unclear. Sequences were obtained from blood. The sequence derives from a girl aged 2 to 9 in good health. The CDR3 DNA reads TGTGCCAGCAGTTTAATGGGTAATGGCTACACCTTC. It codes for CASSLMGNGYTF.